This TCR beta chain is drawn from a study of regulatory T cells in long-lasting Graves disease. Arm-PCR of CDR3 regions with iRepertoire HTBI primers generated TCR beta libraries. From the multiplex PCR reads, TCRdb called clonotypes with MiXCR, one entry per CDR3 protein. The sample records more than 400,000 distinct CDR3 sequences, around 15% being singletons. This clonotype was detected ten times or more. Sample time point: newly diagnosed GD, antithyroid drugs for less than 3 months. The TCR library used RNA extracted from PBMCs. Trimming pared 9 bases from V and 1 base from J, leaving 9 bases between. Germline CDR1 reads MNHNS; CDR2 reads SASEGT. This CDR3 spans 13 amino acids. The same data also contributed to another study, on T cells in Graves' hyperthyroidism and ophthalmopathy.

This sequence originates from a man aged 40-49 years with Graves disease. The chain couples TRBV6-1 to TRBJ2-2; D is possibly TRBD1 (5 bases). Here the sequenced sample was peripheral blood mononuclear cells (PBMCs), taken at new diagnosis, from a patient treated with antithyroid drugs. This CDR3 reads CARSRENTGELFF. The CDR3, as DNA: TGTGCCAGAAGCAGGGAGAACACCGGGGAGCTGTTTTTT.